Given below is one T cell receptor (beta chain) in context. This sample is drawn from a study of tumor-infiltrating lymphocytes in localized non-small cell lung cancer. The CDR3 sequence is 16 residues long. Looked up from germline, CDR1 is MGHRA and CDR2 is YSYEKL. V was shortened by 1 base and J by 0 bases, with 10 bases between the two germline ends. TCRdb's table, derived via immunoSEQ multiplex PCR, lists solely in-frame clones and lacks some. The repertoire includes 10,000 to 15,000 clones, over 80% of them detected once, and approximately 12% sits in the top ten. The TCR sequence derives from a human donor with non-small cell lung cancer. Material: uninvolved lung tissue not adjacent to the tumor. The chain couples TRBV4-1 to TRBJ1-3; D gene ambiguous. CDR3 protein: CASSQVVRFSGNTIYF. DNA for the CDR3: TGCGCCAGCAGCCAAGTCGTCAGGTTCTCTGGAAACACCATATATTTT.